This T cell receptor (beta chain) was captured in a study of T cells after posttransplantation cyclophosphamide (TCRdb year 2016). The study in broad terms: Using TRB sequencing, the study followed how the T cell repertoire rebuilt after myeloablative bone marrow transplantation with posttransplantation cyclophosphamide given as GVHD prophylaxis. Because TRA and TRB clonality were tightly correlated in several samples, subsequent TCR analyses were focused on TRB only. Up to about 3 additional blood samples from 2 to 5.2 years after transplant were also TRB-sequenced in 3 patients, as was pretransplant blood from 4 patients. Antigen receptor sequencing was done on samples from over 30 PTCy-treated patients and from under 20 related bone marrow donors of those patients. Public TRB sequences were compared against a database of over 3,600 sequences linked to responses to pathogens, tumor antigens, self-antigens and alloantigens. Blood from all 30 or so PTCy patients who had 1-year posttransplant specimens underwent TRB sequencing.

As for this clone: No cognate antigen has been identified for it. No base qualities exist here, and no much larger clone lies one base off it.

TRB sequencing was run on genomic DNA with either the immunoSEQ assay at survey resolution or the hsTCRB kit. As for how the authors treated the data: The immunoSEQ software was used for initial read processing, and the LymphoSeq R package was used for repertoire analyses. Clonality was computed as 1 minus normalized Shannon entropy, and a Gini coefficient was also calculated for each TRB dataset. Phenotypes of unsorted samples were inferred by mapping TRB sequences from sorted subsets of the recipient or donor onto unsorted samples of the same recipient. This immuneACCESS table, as held by TCRdb, lists in-frame sequences with V and J called but not all clones. Of the missing ones, under half trace to an unresolved V gene in checked studies; the others have no known cause. From that table come the V and J calls and clone size; the DNA was used to work out D and trimming. In all, the sample holds 15,000 to 20,000 clones, and approximately 80% of those were seen once. The ten largest clones capture 2.5% to 3.5% of the sample.

The research as a whole found: The TRB repertoires of T cells infiltrating skin or GI tract showed only limited overlap with the TRB repertoires of T cells in blood. Across 45 or so patients, TRB clonality was highly associated with recipient CMV seropositivity and CMV reactivation, and PTCy diversity was similar to diversity in CNI/methotrexate controls. Donor-recipient similarity was low at 1-2 months but rose over the first year, and later blood repertoires were often dominated by donor CD8+ memory clones.

V and J lose 3 bases and 3 bases, and a span of 10 bases separates them. Sequences SGDLS (CDR1) and YYNGEE (CDR2) are obtained from the germline V gene. Including the terminal cysteine and phenylalanine, the CDR3 comprises 14 residues. Of the read, only the CDR3 DNA is kept; its 42 bases are in frame from base 1. The control cohort consisted of approximately ten patients who had myeloablative marrow transplants with methotrexate plus a calcineurin inhibitor and who were sampled 1 year after transplant. Mononuclear cells from peripheral blood and bone marrow were separated by Ficoll-Hypaque density centrifugation and then cryopreserved.

The receptor chain draws on TRBV9 and TRBJ2-1, and the D gene may be TRBD2, 5 bases matching. The sample here was PBMCs, taken 440 to 450 days after allogeneic stem cell transplant with calcineurin inhibitor and methotrexate. The sequence derives from a male patient aged 25-45 years who received an allogeneic stem cell transplant from an unrelated donor, was CMV-positive, and had acute and chronic GVHD. The graft donor may be the source of some T cells after a transplant. The bases are TGTGCCAGCAGCGGGGAGATTCGCTACAATGAGCAGTTCTTC. The resulting protein is CASSGEIRYNEQFF.